This T cell receptor (beta chain) was identified during a study of blood T cell repertoires in COVID-19 (TCRdb year 2020). With respect to the entire study: The collaborator samples originated in the United States, Italy and Spain and spanned the acute and convalescent phases of COVID-19. Samples were obtained from the ongoing ImmuneRACE study (first 160 participants) and from 1,254 subjects provided by 6 global collaborators. Where available, HLA class I and class II types were obtained from metadata supplied by the sample provider rather than from assay-based typing. Deeply sampled blood TCRbeta repertoires from subjects exposed to, actively infected with, or recovered from COVID-19 were included in the dataset. A de-identified subject ID, COVID-19 status, age in years and sex were almost always included in the sample metadata. The repertoires were released in a freely available public database intended as a resource for research on the immune response to SARS-CoV-2. The material from the prospective study consisted of cDNA or gDNA derived from T cells, B-cell-depleted T cells, or PBMCs.

Each collaborating institution followed its own protocols to collect whole blood in K2EDTA tubes. For TCRbeta analysis, collaborators shipped samples in one of three forms: frozen whole blood, isolated PBMCs, or DNA extracted from either of those sample types. V was cut back by 2 bases and J by 4 bases, leaving a gap of 11 bases between them. Sequences MGHRA (CDR1) and YSYEKL (CDR2) are obtained from the germline V gene. From its cysteine to its phenylalanine, the CDR3 spans 14 amino acids. Here the CDR3 DNA is all that survives: 42 bases in frame from base 1. Here is what the overall study found, with its caveats: How much clinical and demographic metadata was included differed by source and by participant, and the metadata was provided uncurated.

The immunoSEQ Assay, a bias-controlled multiplex PCR, was used to amplify TCRbeta CDR3 regions from genomic DNA. In the original analysis: The number of nucleated cells in each sample was estimated from the amplification of reference gene primers within the assay. To quantify the absolute abundance of each unique TCRbeta CDR3 rearrangement, sequence reads were collapsed and filtered. For each sample, productive Simpson clonality was calculated as the square root of Simpson's diversity index across productive rearrangements. Sourced from immuneACCESS, this table was stored by TCRdb with only in-frame sequences that have V and J called. A share of the clones is absent; for the studies checked, an unresolved V gene accounts for under half, and the remainder has no known explanation. V, J and clone size are those of that table, while D and trimming were read from the DNA. Within this sample are hundreds of thousands of clones, with more than 85% of them counted one time only. The top ten hold 1.3% of the sample.

With respect to this clone: The antigen this receptor binds is unknown. The record has no base qualities; no much larger clone is one base away.

The chain is assembled from TRBV4-1 and TRBJ1-1; TRBD1 is a weak D gene call, 5 bases matching. The sequence derives from a man between 70 and 80 years old with acute or convalescent COVID-19. Source material: peripheral blood. The nucleotides read TGCGCCAGCAGCCAACAGGGAGGGAGCACTGAAGCTTTCTTT. The resulting protein is CASSQQGGSTEAFF.